This T cell receptor beta chain was profiled in a study of T-cell reconstitution after alpha-beta-depleted transplantation in children. Findings of the study overall: T-cell counts and diversity were attributed mostly to newly produced T cells one year after transplant. Two months or so post-transplant, alpha-beta T cells reportedly derived from several hundred expanded graft clones.

The CDR3 extends over 14 amino acids. V lost 5 bases, J lost 4 bases, and 17 bases lay in between. Germline V CDR1 and CDR2: DFQATT, SNEGSKA (reference sequence). TCRbeta library preparation incorporated unique molecular identifiers. MiXCR was run by TCRdb on the PCR reads, yielding one entry per CDR3 protein. There are roughly 790,000 distinct CDR3 sequences in the sample; roughly 15% occur only once, and approximately 5% lies in the top ten. Of note for this clonotype: The antigen is unknown.

This specimen consisted of PBMCs, mostly from graft donor cells, obtained 360 days after TCRalphabeta/CD19-depleted stem cell transplant. This clonotype was obtained from a male patient between 10 and 17 years old who had a stem cell transplant for acute lymphoblastic leukemia, so the T cells may come from the graft donor. The V gene is TRBV20-1, the J gene TRBJ1-1; D gene uncertain. The CDR3 loop is CSAPSLRESTEAFF. CDR3 DNA: TGCAGTGCTCCTTCGTTGAGGGAGAGCACTGAAGCTTTCTTT.